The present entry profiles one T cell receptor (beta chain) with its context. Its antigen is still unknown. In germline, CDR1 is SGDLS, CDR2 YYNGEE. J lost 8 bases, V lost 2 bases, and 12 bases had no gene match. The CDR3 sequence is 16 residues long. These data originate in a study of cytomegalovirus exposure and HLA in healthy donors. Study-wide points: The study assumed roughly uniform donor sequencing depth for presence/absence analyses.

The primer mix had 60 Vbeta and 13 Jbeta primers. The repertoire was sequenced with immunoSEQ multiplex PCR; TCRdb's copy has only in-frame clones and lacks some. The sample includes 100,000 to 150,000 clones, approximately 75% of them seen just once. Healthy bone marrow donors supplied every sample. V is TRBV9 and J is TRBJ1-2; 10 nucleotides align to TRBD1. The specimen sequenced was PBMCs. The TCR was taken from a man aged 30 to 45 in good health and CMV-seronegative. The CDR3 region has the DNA TGTGCCAGCAGCGTGGGAACCGGGACAGGGGTTTGGGGCTACACCTTC. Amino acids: CASSVGTGTGVWGYTF.